The present TCR beta chain was sequenced within a study of T cell responses to AZD1222 COVID-19 vaccine. Profiled with immunoSEQ multiplex PCR; TCRdb holds only in-frame clones, not every one. The sample gives over 70,000 clones, roughly 80% of which show up once; 25% to 30% is in the top ten. This CDR3 contains 18 residues. V shed 0 bases, J shed 3 bases, and the junction held 11 bases outside the gene matches. The germline gives CDR1 SGHNT, CDR2 YYREEE (reference sequence). This clone was counted between two and nine times. Its target is not known. Study results and limitations: Distributed over spike, vaccine-associated CD4 TCRs predominated at 160-218 and 743-854. A reported finding is that nearly half of spike-specific TCRs target unmutated variant regions.

Material: peripheral blood, obtained 28 days after the second dose of the MenACWY control vaccine. The sequence was obtained from an adult who received the MenACWY meningococcal vaccine as a control. The gene calls are TRBV5-4 and TRBJ1-2, with 10 bases lining up with TRBD1. CDR3 in amino acids: CASSLATGQGEGYYGYTF. CDR3 DNA sequence: TGTGCCAGCAGCTTGGCCACCGGACAGGGGGAGGGATACTATGGCTACACCTTC.